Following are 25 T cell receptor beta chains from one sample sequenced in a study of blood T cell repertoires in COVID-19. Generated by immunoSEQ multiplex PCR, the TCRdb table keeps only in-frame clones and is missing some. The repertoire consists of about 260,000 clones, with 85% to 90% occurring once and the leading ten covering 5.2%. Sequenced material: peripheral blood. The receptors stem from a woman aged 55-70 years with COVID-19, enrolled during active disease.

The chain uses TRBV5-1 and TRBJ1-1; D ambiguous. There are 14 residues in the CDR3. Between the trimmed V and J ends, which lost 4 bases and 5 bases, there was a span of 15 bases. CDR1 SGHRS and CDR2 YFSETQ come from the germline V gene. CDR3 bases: TGCGCCAGCAGCCCCAGGACTCCGGGGACTGAAGCTTTCTTT. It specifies CASSPRTPGTEAFF.

CDR3 coding DNA: TGCAGCGTACGGGGACAGATCTACGAGCAGTACTTC. Its translation: CSVRGQIYEQYF. The chain uses TRBV29-1 and TRBJ2-7, with 7 bases matching TRBD1. Germline CDR1 reads SQVTM; CDR2 reads ANQGSEA. V shed 6 bases, J shed 3 bases, and the junction held 5 bases outside the gene matches. This CDR3 has 12 residues.

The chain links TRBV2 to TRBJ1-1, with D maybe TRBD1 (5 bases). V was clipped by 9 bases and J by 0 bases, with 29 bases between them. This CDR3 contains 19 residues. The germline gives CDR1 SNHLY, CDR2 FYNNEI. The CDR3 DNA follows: TGTGCCAGTGGCCGGCGGGCCGTTTCAAGCGGGGGGATGAACACTGAAGCTTTCTTT. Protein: CASGRRAVSSGGMNTEAFF.

CDR3 nucleotide sequence: TGTGCCAGCTCCATCTTGGGGGGTACAGCCTCCTACGAGCAGTACTTC. It translates to CASSILGGTASYEQYF. The chain has TRBV18 and TRBJ2-7; D is perhaps TRBD2 (6 bases). V gave up 6 bases and J gave up 0 bases, with 18 bases separating them. The CDR3 contains 16 residues. Germline values: CDR1 KGHSH, CDR2 LQKENI.

The CDR3 nucleotides are TGTGCCAGCAGCGCCGGGAAGAACACTGAAGCTTTCTTT. It codes for CASSAGKNTEAFF. The V call is TRBV7-2, the J call TRBJ1-1; D ambiguous. Germline lookup yields CDR1 SGHTA and CDR2 FQGNSA. Trimming stripped 5 bases from V and 1 base from J, with 8 bases between. The CDR3 runs 13 residues.

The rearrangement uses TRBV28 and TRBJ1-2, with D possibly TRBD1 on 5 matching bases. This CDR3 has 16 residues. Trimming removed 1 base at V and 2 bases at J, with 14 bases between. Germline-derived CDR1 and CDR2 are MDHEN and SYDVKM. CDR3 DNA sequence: TGTGCCAGCAGTTTATCGGGGGGGGTTGGCAACTATGGCTACACCTTC. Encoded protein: CASSLSGGVGNYGYTF.

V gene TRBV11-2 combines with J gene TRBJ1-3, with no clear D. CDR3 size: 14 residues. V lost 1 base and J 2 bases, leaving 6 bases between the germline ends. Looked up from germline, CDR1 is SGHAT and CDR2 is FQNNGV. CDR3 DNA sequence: TGTGCCAGCAGCTTAGGAGGAGCTGGAAACACCATATATTTT. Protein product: CASSLGGAGNTIYF.

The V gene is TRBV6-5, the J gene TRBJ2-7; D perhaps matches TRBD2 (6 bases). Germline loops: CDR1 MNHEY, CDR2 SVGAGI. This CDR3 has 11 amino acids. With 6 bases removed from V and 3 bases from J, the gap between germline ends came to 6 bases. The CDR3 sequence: CASRRGYEQYF. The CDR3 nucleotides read TGTGCCAGCAGGCGGGGCTACGAGCAGTACTTC.

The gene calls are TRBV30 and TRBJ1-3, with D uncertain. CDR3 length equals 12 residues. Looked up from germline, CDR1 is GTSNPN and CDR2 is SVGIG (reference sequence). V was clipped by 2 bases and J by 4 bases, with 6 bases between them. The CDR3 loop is CAWSFSGNTIYF. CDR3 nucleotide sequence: TGTGCCTGGAGTTTTAGCGGAAACACCATATATTTT.

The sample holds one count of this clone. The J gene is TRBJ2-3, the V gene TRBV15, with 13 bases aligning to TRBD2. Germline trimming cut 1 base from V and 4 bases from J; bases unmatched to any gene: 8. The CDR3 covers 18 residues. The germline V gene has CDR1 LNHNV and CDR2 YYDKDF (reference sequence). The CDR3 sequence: CATSRAFTSGRGADTQYF. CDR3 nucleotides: TGTGCCACCAGCAGAGCCTTTACTAGCGGGAGGGGCGCAGATACGCAGTATTTT. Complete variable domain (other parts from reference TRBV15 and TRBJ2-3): DAMVIQNPRYQVTQFGKPVTLSCSQTLNHNVMYWYQQKSSQAPKLLFHYYDKDFNNEADTPDNFQSRRPNTSFCFLDIRSPGLGDTAMYLCATSRAFTSGRGADTQYFGPGTRLTVL.

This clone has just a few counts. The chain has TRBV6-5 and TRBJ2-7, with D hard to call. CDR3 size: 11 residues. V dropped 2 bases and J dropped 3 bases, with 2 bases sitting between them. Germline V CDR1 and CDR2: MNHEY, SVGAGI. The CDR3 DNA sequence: TGTGCCAGCAGTTACCTCTACGAGCAGTACTTC. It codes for CASSYLYEQYF.

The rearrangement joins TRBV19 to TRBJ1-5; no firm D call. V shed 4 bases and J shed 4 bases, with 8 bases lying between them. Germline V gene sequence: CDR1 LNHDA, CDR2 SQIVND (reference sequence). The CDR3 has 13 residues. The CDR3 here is CASSTNTNQPQHF. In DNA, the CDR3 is TGTGCCAGTAGTACAAACACGAATCAGCCCCAGCATTTT.

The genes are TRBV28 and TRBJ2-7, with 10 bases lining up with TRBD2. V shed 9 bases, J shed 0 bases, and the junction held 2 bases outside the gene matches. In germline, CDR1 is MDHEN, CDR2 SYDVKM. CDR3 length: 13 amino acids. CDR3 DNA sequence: TGTGCCAGTAGCGGGGGGCACTCCTACGAGCAGTACTTC. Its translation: CASSGGHSYEQYF.

CDR3 sequence reads: CASSSLGTGAPEQFF. In DNA form, the CDR3 reads TGTGCCAGCAGTTCACTCGGGACAGGGGCCCCTGAGCAGTTCTTC. The chain recombines TRBV27 with TRBJ2-1; 10 bases align to TRBD1. The ends lost 4 bases at V and 9 bases at J; junction bases unmatched: 9. Germline CDR1 MNHEY, CDR2 SMNVEV (reference sequence). This CDR3 has 15 residues.

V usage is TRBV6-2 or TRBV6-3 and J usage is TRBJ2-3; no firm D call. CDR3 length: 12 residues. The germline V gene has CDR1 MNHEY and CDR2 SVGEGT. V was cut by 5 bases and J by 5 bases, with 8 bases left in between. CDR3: CASSPQVDTQYF. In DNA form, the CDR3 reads TGTGCCAGCAGTCCCCAGGTAGATACGCAGTATTTT.

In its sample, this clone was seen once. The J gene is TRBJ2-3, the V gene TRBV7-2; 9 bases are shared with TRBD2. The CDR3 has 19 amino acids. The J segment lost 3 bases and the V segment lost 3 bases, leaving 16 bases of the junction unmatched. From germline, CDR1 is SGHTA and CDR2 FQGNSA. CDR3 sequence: CASSLDGIWREGGTDTQYF. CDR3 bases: TGTGCCAGCAGCTTGGATGGGATTTGGCGGGAGGGTGGGACAGATACGCAGTATTTT.

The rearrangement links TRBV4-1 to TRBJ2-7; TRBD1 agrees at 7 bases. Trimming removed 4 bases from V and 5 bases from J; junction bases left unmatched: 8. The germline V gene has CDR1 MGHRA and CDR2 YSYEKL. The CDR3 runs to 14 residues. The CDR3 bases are TGCGCCAGCAGCCCAGACAGGGTAGTCCACGAGCAGTACTTC. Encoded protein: CASSPDRVVHEQYF.

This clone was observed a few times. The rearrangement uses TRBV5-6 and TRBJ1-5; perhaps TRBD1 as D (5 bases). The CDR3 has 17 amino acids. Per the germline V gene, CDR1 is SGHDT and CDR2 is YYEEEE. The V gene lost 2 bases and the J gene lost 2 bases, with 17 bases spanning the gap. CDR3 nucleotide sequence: TGTGCCAGCAGCTTCAACCAAGGGGAATGGGGCAATCAGCCCCAGCATTTT. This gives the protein CASSFNQGEWGNQPQHF.

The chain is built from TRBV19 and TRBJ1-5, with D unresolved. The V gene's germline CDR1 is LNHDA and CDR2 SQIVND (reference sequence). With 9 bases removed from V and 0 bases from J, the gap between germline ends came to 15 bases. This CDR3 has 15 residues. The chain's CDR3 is CASGRVTHSNQPQHF. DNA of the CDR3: TGTGCCAGCGGGAGGGTTACTCATAGCAATCAGCCCCAGCATTTT.

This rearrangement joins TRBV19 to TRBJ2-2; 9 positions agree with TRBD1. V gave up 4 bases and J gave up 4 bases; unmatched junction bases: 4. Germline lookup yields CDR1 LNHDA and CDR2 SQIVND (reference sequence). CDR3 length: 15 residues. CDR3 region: CASSRDRVVTGELFF. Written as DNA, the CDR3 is TGTGCCAGTAGTAGGGACAGGGTGGTCACCGGGGAGCTGTTTTTT.

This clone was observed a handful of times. The CDR3 protein is CASSLGVVDRGYEQYF. CDR3 coding DNA: TGTGCCAGCAGCTTGGGAGTAGTGGACAGGGGGTACGAGCAGTACTTC. The chain carries TRBV5-4 and TRBJ2-7; 10 bases agree with TRBD1. The CDR3 covers 16 residues. V dropped 0 bases and J dropped 4; count of bases not matched to a gene: 7. Germline V lookup: CDR1 SGHNT, CDR2 YYREEE (reference sequence).

The CDR3: CAISDVGGTGNTIYF. The DNA for the CDR3 is TGTGCCATCAGTGATGTGGGGGGAACTGGAAACACCATATATTTT. This rearrangement joins TRBV10-3 to TRBJ1-3; weak D call: TRBD1 (5 bases). Looked up from germline, CDR1 is ENHRY and CDR2 is SYGVKD. The CDR3 is 15 amino acids. Trimming took 3 bases from V and 2 from J, leaving 11 bases between them.

Here the CDR3 DNA reads TGTGCCAGCAGTCTATTATCTAAGGCATCAGGTCGGTACGAGCAGTACTTC. It is translated as CASSLLSKASGRYEQYF. The chain joins TRBV28 to TRBJ2-7; D is unresolved. V lost 5 bases to trimming and J lost 4 bases, with 24 bases between them. Germline V gene data show CDR1 as MDHEN and CDR2 as SYDVKM. CDR3 length: 17 residues.

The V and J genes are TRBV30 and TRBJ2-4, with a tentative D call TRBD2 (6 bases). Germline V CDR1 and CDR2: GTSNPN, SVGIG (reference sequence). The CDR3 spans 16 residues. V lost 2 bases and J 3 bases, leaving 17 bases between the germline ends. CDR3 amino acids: CAWSTPREWLKNIQYF. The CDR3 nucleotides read TGTGCCTGGAGTACCCCCCGGGAGTGGCTCAAAAACATTCAGTACTTC.

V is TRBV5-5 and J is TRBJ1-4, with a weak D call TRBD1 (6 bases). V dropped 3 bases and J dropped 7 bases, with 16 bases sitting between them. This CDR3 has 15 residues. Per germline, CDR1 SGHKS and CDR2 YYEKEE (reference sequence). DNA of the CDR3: TGTGCCAGCAGCTGGAGGACAGTGGGCGTTGAAAAACTGTTTTTT. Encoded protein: CASSWRTVGVEKLFF.